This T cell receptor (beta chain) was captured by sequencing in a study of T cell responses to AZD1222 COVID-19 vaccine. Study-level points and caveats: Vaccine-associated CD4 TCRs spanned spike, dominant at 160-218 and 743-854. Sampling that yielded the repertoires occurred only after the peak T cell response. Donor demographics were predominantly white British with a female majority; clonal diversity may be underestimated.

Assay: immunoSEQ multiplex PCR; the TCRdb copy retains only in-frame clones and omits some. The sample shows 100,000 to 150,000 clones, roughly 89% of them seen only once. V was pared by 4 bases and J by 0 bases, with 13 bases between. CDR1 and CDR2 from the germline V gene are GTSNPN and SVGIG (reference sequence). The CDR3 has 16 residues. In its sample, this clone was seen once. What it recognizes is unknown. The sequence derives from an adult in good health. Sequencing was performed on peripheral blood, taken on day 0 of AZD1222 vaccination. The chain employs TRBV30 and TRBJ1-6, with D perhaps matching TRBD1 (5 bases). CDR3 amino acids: CAWNLVQGSYNSPLHF. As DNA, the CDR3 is TGTGCCTGGAATCTCGTTCAGGGCTCCTATAATTCACCCCTCCACTTT.